This paragraph covers one T cell receptor beta chain sequence. The junction departs from the called germline gene at one end, perhaps through a read error. These data are taken from a study of CD4 and CD8 cells across lung adenocarcinoma regions. Samples came from patients with localized non-small cell lung adenocarcinoma. Germline CDR1 reads WSHSY; CDR2 reads SAAADI. This CDR3 spans 13 amino acids. TCRdb re-analysed the PCR reads in MiXCR, keeping a single row per CDR3 protein. The repertoire holds about 16,000 distinct CDR3 sequences, approximately 50% seen once, with about 30% in the top ten. V usage is TRBV10-2 and J usage is TRBJ2-4; 7 bases line up with TRBD2. The source material was CD8+ T cells from the center of a lung tumor. The sequence derives from a female donor with lung adenocarcinoma. The CD4 and CD8 labels of this study may be unreliable. The CDR3 nucleotides read TGCGCAGCGGGGACGTGGGCCAAAAACACTCAGTACTTC. Residues: CAAGTWAKNTQYF.